The rows below give T cell receptor beta chains drawn from one sample of a study of blood T cells in healthy people across ages. From the 5' RACE reads, TCRdb called clonotypes with MiXCR, one entry per CDR3 protein. The table records fewer than 2 million distinct CDR3 sequences, more than 35% of them present only once. Sequencing used blood. Receptor source: a human donor in good health. CDR3s include the opening cysteine and the closing phenylalanine or tryptophan. The order of the fields is J gene, V gene, CDR3 protein.

>TRBJ1-1|TRBV29-1
CSASLYTEAFF
>TRBJ1-4|TRBV28
CASSRRGQGTGTNEKLFF
>TRBJ2-5|TRBV11-2
CASSLTIAGGQQETQYF
>TRBJ2-5|TRBV6-5
CASSYGTARRETQYF
>TRBJ1-6|TRBV20-1
CSARVRTNSPLHF
>TRBJ2-4|TRBV3-1
CASSQVGGDEKQYF
>TRBJ2-3|TRBV20-1
CSASGGFGTDTQYF
>TRBJ1-2|TRBV12-3/TRBV12-4
CASSTTFDAAILNYGYTF
>TRBJ2-1|TRBV9
CASSPAAGGRNEQFF
>TRBJ2-3|TRBV25-1
CASSEFGGSGTDTQYF
>NA|TRBV7-9
CASSILAGKSTTQETQYF
>TRBJ2-7|TRBV28
CASRGRGQDFSYEQYF
>TRBJ2-1|TRBV7-2
CASSLRASGTNEQFF
>TRBJ1-1|TRBV29-1
CSATPGLPTEAFF
>TRBJ2-7|TRBV20-1
CSAVRVESNEQYF
>TRBJ2-6|TRBV3-1
CASSQELRSGANVLTF
>TRBJ2-7|TRBV20-1
CSARSYQDRIYEQYF
>TRBJ1-2|TRBV12-3/TRBV12-4
CASRPGGDYGYTF
>TRBJ1-4|TRBV7-2
CASSQWGGNEKLFF
>TRBJ2-1|TRBV20-1
CSARSGLAGSYNEQFF
>TRBJ1-5|TRBV30
CAWTGGRNQPQHF
>TRBJ1-4|TRBV6-1
CASTPDLGEKLFF
>TRBJ1-6|TRBV27
CASSGRGSNHSPLHF
>TRBJ2-1|TRBV7-9
CASSLGTGENEQFF
>TRBJ1-5|TRBV27
CASSLLPGTGLYSNQPQHF
>TRBJ2-1|TRBV12-3/TRBV12-4
CASSFPPGGYNEQFF
>TRBJ2-7|TRBV3-1
CASSPGGVAGRLYEQYF
>TRBJ1-5|TRBV20-1
CSAHRADQPQHF
>TRBJ2-1|TRBV6-2/TRBV6-3
CASTMRGVNEQFF
>TRBJ1-5|TRBV18
CASSTGYGENQPQHF
>TRBJ2-4|TRBV7-2
CASSLEGQGKNIQYF
>TRBJ2-3|TRBV5-1
CASTRDGGTTDTQYF
>TRBJ1-2|TRBV5-1
CASSLRDSYNGYTF
>TRBJ2-7|TRBV14
CASSRAGQVQYF
>TRBJ2-1|TRBV12-3/TRBV12-4
CASSGLAGAYEQFF
>TRBJ2-3|TRBV10-3
CAISGGGAGGSTQYF
>TRBJ2-3|TRBV27
CASSFLGGTQYF
>TRBJ1-5|TRBV12-3/TRBV12-4
CASRIGRARNQPQHF
>TRBJ2-5|TRBV4-1
CASSQDPPSGGRETQYF
>TRBJ2-3|TRBV6-6
CASRWTSGGTGTDTQYF
>TRBJ1-2|TRBV11-2
CASSQQGTIVYGYTF
>TRBJ2-1|TRBV12-5
CASGPDRDVYNEQFF
>TRBJ2-1|TRBV7-9
CASSLRDTRRNEQFF
>TRBJ2-1|TRBV3-1
CASSQGSGNNEQFF
>TRBJ2-3|TRBV12-3/TRBV12-4
CASSDSGGARVDTQYF
>TRBJ2-7|TRBV7-6
CASSFWSITYEQYF
>TRBJ1-2|TRBV6-5
CASNRQGANYGYTF
>TRBJ1-6|TRBV6-1
CASETDNNSPLHF
>TRBJ2-1|TRBV4-1
CASSQAWQREDNEQFF
>TRBJ2-2|TRBV4-2
CASSQIRTGGFDGERFF
>TRBJ1-2|TRBV29-1
CSVDEDINYGYTF
>TRBJ1-4|TRBV7-9
CATSGTADRPTNEKLFF
>TRBJ1-6|TRBV7-2
CASSFQGSYNSPLHF
>TRBJ2-1|TRBV11-3
CASSLDPAEPQQFF
>TRBJ2-3|TRBV3-1
CASSQDHSGSTDTRYF
>TRBJ1-2|TRBV2
CASSEVGGADGYTF
>TRBJ1-1|TRBV29-1
CSVGSVMNTEAFF
>TRBJ1-1|TRBV2
CANSFTGGTEAFF
>TRBJ1-1|TRBV7-2
CASSHRTGSNTEAFF
>TRBJ1-4|TRBV12-3/TRBV12-4
CASSPMLWGKREKLFF